The rows below give T cell receptor beta chains drawn from one sample of a study of cytomegalovirus exposure and HLA in healthy donors. Here immunoSEQ multiplex PCR was the method, and the copy in TCRdb shows in-frame clones only, minus some. Among 95,000 to 150,000 clones listed, about 80% were seen once. The sequencing input was PBMCs. All receptors come from a woman aged 40-49 years in good health and CMV-seropositive. Both conserved end residues are part of each CDR3. The order of the fields is D gene, V gene, clone size, J gene, CDR3 DNA, CDR3 protein. D genes are given only for firm matches. The size entry is marked missing in some rows and otherwise reads once, few, many or a size class.

TRBD1	TRBV29-1	once	TRBJ2-7	TGCAGCGCTGGGACAGGCCTCTCCTACGAGCAGTACTTC	CSAGTGLSYEQYF
-	TRBV11-2	-	TRBJ2-5	TGTGCCAGCAGCTTAGACAGGTATCAAGAGACCCAGTACTTC	CASSLDRYQETQYF
-	TRBV5-5	-	TRBJ1-1	TGTGCCAGCAGCTTGGGTCTGGGAGGGGCGAACACTGAAGCTTTCTTT	CASSLGLGGANTEAFF
-	TRBV5-4	-	TRBJ2-5	TGTGCCAGCAGCCCTGTAGGGGGGGGCGTGGAGACCCAGTACTTC	CASSPVGGGVETQYF
-	TRBV19	-	TRBJ2-5	TGTGCCAGTAGTATAGGGGGAGCCCAAGAGACCCAGTACTTC	CASSIGGAQETQYF
TRBD1	TRBV30	-	TRBJ1-1	TGTGCCTGGTCGGGACAGGGGAACACTGAAGCTTTCTTT	CAWSGQGNTEAFF
TRBD1	TRBV6-5	-	TRBJ1-5	TGTGCCAGCAGTCCAGGGACAGGGGAAGGTCAGCCCCAGCATTTT	CASSPGTGEGQPQHF
TRBD1	TRBV7-9	-	TRBJ2-2	TGTGCCAGCAGCTTACAGACAGGGGGAAACACCGGGGAGCTGTTTTTT	CASSLQTGGNTGELFF
-	TRBV16	-	TRBJ2-7	TGTGCCAGCAGCCAACCTCACCGAGGCGAGCAGTACTTC	CASSQPHRGEQYF
-	TRBV4-3	-	TRBJ1-3	TGCGCCAGCAGCCAAGCGCCAGGGGAGTCCGGAAACACCATATATTTT	CASSQAPGESGNTIYF
-	TRBV5-1	-	TRBJ1-2	TGCGCCAGCAGCTTGGCCGCAGACATTGGCTACACCTTC	CASSLAADIGYTF
-	TRBV4-1	-	TRBJ1-5	TGCGCCAGCAGCCAAGAGAGGAATCAGCCCCAGCATTTT	CASSQERNQPQHF
TRBD2	TRBV6-1	-	TRBJ2-5	TGTGCCAGTCTGACGACTAGCGGGGGGCAAGAGACCCAGTACTTC	CASLTTSGGQETQYF
-	TRBV19	-	TRBJ2-2	TGTGCCAGTAGTATAGTTCGGGGGATCACCGGGGAGCTGTTTTTT	CASSIVRGITGELFF
-	TRBV9	-	TRBJ2-1	TGTGCCAGCAGCTCCCCGGGATCGGAAAAGCAGTTCTTC	CASSSPGSEKQFF
-	TRBV14	-	TRBJ2-7	TGTGCCAGCAGCCAAGGCCGCAGAGCGAGCTCCTACGAGCAGTACTTC	CASSQGRRASSYEQYF
TRBD1	TRBV4-1	many	TRBJ1-5	TGCGCCAGCAGCCAAGGGGACAGTCTCCGGCCCCAGCATTTT	CASSQGDSLRPQHF
-	TRBV10-3	-	TRBJ1-1	TGTGCCATCAGTGAGTCCAGCGGAGTTGAAGCTTTCTTT	CAISESSGVEAFF
TRBD2	TRBV25-1	-	TRBJ2-5	TGTGCCAGCAGTGAATTGGGCGGGGGGTTGGAGACCCAGTACTTC	CASSELGGGLETQYF
-	TRBV29-1	-	TRBJ2-1	TGCAGCACCGGGACACCCGACAATGAGCAGTTCTTC	CSTGTPDNEQFF
-	TRBV10-3	-	TRBJ2-7	TGTGCCGTAGCGCCGGGATATGACAACGAGCAGTACTTC	CAVAPGYDNEQYF
-	TRBV6-1	-	TRBJ2-7	TGTGCCAGCAGCGCTCCGGAGAGGAACCTCTACGAGCAGTACTTC	CASSAPERNLYEQYF
TRBD1	TRBV5-1	-	TRBJ1-5	TGCGCCAGCAGCTTGGAGGGGGCCAATCAGCCCCAGCATTTT	CASSLEGANQPQHF
-	TRBV5-4	-	TRBJ1-1	TGTGCCAGCAGTTACAGGGATTTCAACACTGAAGCTTTCTTT	CASSYRDFNTEAFF
-	TRBV5-4	few	TRBJ2-6	TGTGCCAGCAGCTTGGGTAGAAACTCTGGGGCCAACGTCCTGACTTTC	CASSLGRNSGANVLTF
-	TRBV5-1	-	TRBJ1-4	TGCGCCAGCAAGGTTCAGGGGACATATGAAAAACTGTTTTTT	CASKVQGTYEKLFF
TRBD1	TRBV5-1	once	TRBJ1-1	TGCGCCAGCAGCCAGCCGGGACAGGGGGCGTTCACTGAAGCTTTCTTT	CASSQPGQGAFTEAFF
TRBD1	TRBV19	-	TRBJ1-1	TGTGCCAGTAGTACATGGACAGGGGGGAACACTGAAGCTTTCTTT	CASSTWTGGNTEAFF
TRBD1	TRBV6-1	-	TRBJ1-4	TGTGCCAGCAGTGAAGACAGGGGGCGGGAAAAACTGTTTTTT	CASSEDRGREKLFF
-	TRBV9	-	TRBJ1-2	TGTGCCAGCAGCGTATTGGCAGGCTATGGCTACACCTTC	CASSVLAGYGYTF
-	TRBV2	-	TRBJ1-6	TGTGCCAGCAGTTATCAGGGCGTGGGGAATAATTCACCCCTCCACTTT	CASSYQGVGNNSPLHF
-	TRBV7-8	-	TRBJ1-5	TGTGCCAGCAGCCCTAGCCTGGGCAATCAGCCCCAGCATTTT	CASSPSLGNQPQHF
-	TRBV7-9	-	TRBJ2-1	TGTGCCAGCAGCTCGGACCGCCGCGGACTATCAGGGTACAATGAGCAGTTCTTC	CASSSDRRGLSGYNEQFF
-	TRBV27	-	TRBJ1-6	TGTGCCAGCAGCCTCAGCTCCTATAATTCACCCCTCCACTTT	CASSLSSYNSPLHF
-	TRBV9	-	TRBJ1-4	TGTGCCAGCAGCGTAGGGGCTCAGGGATTGGATGAAAAACTGTTTTTT	CASSVGAQGLDEKLFF
-	TRBV19	-	TRBJ1-4	TGTGCCAGTACCACAGTGTCTAATGAAAAACTGTTTTTT	CASTTVSNEKLFF
TRBD1	TRBV7-9	-	TRBJ1-1	TGTGCCATCAGATTCCCCGCGACCGGGACAGGGGGCTCTGAGGCTGAAGCTTTCTTT	CAIRFPATGTGGSEAEAFF
-	TRBV6-5	-	TRBJ2-7	TGTGCCAGCAGTTACTCGGCAGCCGGACAATCCTACGAGCAGTACTTC	CASSYSAAGQSYEQYF
TRBD1	TRBV2	-	TRBJ1-5	TGTGCCAGCACCTTGGGGACAGGGGGCAGTGGAAGCAATCAGCCCCAGCATTTT	CASTLGTGGSGSNQPQHF
-	TRBV7-2	-	TRBJ2-2	TGTGCCAGCAGCCCCGGCGCCCGGGGCACCGGGGAGCTGTTTTTT	CASSPGARGTGELFF
-	TRBV6-5	once	TRBJ1-2	TGTGCCAGCAGTTACAGGGTAGGGGGGGGCTATGGCTACACCTTC	CASSYRVGGGYGYTF
-	TRBV7-8	once	TRBJ2-5	TGTGCCAGCAGCCAAGAGGGAGTCAGAGAGACCCAGTACTTC	CASSQEGVRETQYF
TRBD2	TRBV11-2	-	TRBJ2-3	TGTGCCAGCAACTTAGGTGGCGGGAGGGCAGATACGCAGTATTTT	CASNLGGGRADTQYF
-	TRBV15	-	TRBJ2-7	TGTGCCACCAGCAGAGAGGGGACTTTCGGATACGAGCAGTACTTC	CATSREGTFGYEQYF
TRBD2	TRBV27	few	TRBJ2-1	TGTGCCAGCTGGGGACTAGCGGGTCCCAGTGGTGAGCAGTTCTTC	CASWGLAGPSGEQFF
-	TRBV6-4	-	TRBJ2-3	TGTGCCAGCAGTGAAAACGGGGGTGGGACAGATACGCAGTATTTT	CASSENGGGTDTQYF
TRBD1	TRBV7-9	-	TRBJ1-4	TGTGCCGGAACGTTGGGACAGGGGACTAATGAAAAACTGTTTTTT	CAGTLGQGTNEKLFF
TRBD1	TRBV4-3	-	TRBJ2-2	TGCGCCAGCAGCCAAGCAACCACAGGGGACACCGGGGAGCTGTTTTTT	CASSQATTGDTGELFF
-	TRBV7-9	-	TRBJ2-7	TGTGCCAGCAGCTTAGATGCGGGTCTCAACGAGCAGTACTTC	CASSLDAGLNEQYF